The rows below give T cell receptor beta chains drawn from one sample of a study of human T cells and chemical hapten exposure. TCRdb reprocessed the RACE reads via MiXCR and lists one record per CDR3 protein. The table includes about 59,000 distinct CDR3 sequences, over 9% detected once. The source material was whole blood, sampled in connection with sensitization to the hapten diphenylcyclopropenone (DPC). The receptor set was obtained from a middle-aged woman with alopecia areata. Some clones in this sample may be carry-over from other donors' samples. CDR3s include the opening cysteine and the closing phenylalanine or tryptophan.

J	V	CDR3
TRBJ1-1	TRBV9	CASSVDTGGGAFF
TRBJ2-2	TRBV18	CASSPRGGRDTGELFF
TRBJ2-5	TRBV7-6	CASSSGTGTQTQYF
TRBJ2-1	TRBV28	CASSSPRQQFF
TRBJ2-1	TRBV4-3	CASSQTFFPYSGSGNEQFF
TRBJ1-4	TRBV10-3	CAISDPDAGEKLFF
TRBJ2-2	TRBV3-1	CASSRADTRGELFF
TRBJ2-7	TRBV30	CAWRGDYEQYF
TRBJ1-3	TRBV30	CAWSSESSGNTIYF
TRBJ1-4	TRBV28	CASSQGGGGSNEKLFF
TRBJ2-2	TRBV29-1	CSAQTGGSGELFF
TRBJ1-1	TRBV28	CASTGTSRTEAFF
TRBJ2-6	TRBV11-2	CASSFATVGANVLTF
TRBJ2-2	TRBV29-1	CSVDPTGHTGELFF
TRBJ1-5	TRBV7-2	CASSPRSNQPQHF
TRBJ2-3	TRBV4-2	CASSYGQGPDTQYF
TRBJ2-5	TRBV5-4	CASSLRLSRETQYF
TRBJ1-1	TRBV19	CASSPGQWNTEAFF
TRBJ2-3	TRBV6-5	CASSYDSPPDTQYF
TRBJ1-3	TRBV30	CASNIKVGNTIYF
TRBJ2-1	TRBV25-1	CASSEYVGGLNEQFF
TRBJ2-7	TRBV6-1	CASSEGTYEQYF
TRBJ1-4	TRBV27	CASSFFLGEKLFF
TRBJ1-1	TRBV7-2	CASSLARRGSEAFF
TRBJ1-2	TRBV6-2/TRBV6-3	CASSYSGGATARGYTF
TRBJ1-1	TRBV3-1	CASSLRTGRDEAFF
TRBJ2-5	TRBV7-2	CASSPFMGETQYF
TRBJ2-1	TRBV3-1	CASRTSGGPHEQFF
TRBJ2-3	TRBV29-1	CSVVRGPSTDTQYF
TRBJ2-7	TRBV10-3	CAISTGTGFGEQYF
TRBJ1-1	TRBV7-8	CASSLVTRLNTEAFF
TRBJ1-5	TRBV5-5	CASRAGQGVNQPQHF
TRBJ1-5	TRBV4-2	CASRRDDQPQHF
TRBJ1-5	TRBV7-8	CASSLQGIANQPQHF
TRBJ1-5	TRBV29-1	CSVNVGDQPQHF
TRBJ1-3	TRBV20-1	CSAPDSSGNTIYF
TRBJ2-2	TRBV2	CASSRQGTHGELFF
TRBJ1-6	TRBV6-4	CASSMTGYNSPLHF
TRBJ2-3	TRBV11-2	CASSPLEYF
TRBJ1-1	TRBV18	CASSPKEGARTEAFF
TRBJ2-7	TRBV28	CASSFQVQGRLYEQYF
TRBJ2-7	TRBV23-1	CASSQQGQGGSYANYEQYF
TRBJ2-3	TRBV6-6	CASRGGVTDTQYF
TRBJ2-3	TRBV29-1	CSVRQGRGDTQYF
TRBJ2-3	TRBV29-1	CSTLVDTQYF
TRBJ2-7	TRBV29-1	CSVNRDSNYEQYF
TRBJ2-3	TRBV18	CASSPRASHTDTQYF
TRBJ1-1	TRBV2	CASAQGQGRNTETFF
TRBJ2-7	TRBV19	CASSTGFGHREQYF
TRBJ2-1	TRBV12-3/TRBV12-4	CASSLDGRGVIDEQFF
TRBJ1-1	TRBV12-3/TRBV12-4	CASSLGGVTEAFF
TRBJ2-7	TRBV28	CASSSLYEQYF
TRBJ2-5	TRBV18	CASSRRTSDGETQYF
TRBJ2-7	TRBV6-2/TRBV6-3	CASAYLKRYEQYF
TRBJ1-2	TRBV27	CASSSLQGSYGYTF
TRBJ2-1	TRBV29-1	CSASEGVYNEQFF
TRBJ2-7	TRBV20-1	CSAAPPRQGPKSYEQYF